This entry features one T cell receptor (beta chain) sequence. Its target is not known. The CDR3 is 15 amino acids. From germline, CDR1 is KGHSH and CDR2 LQKENI. The trim removed 6 bases at V and 6 bases at J, leaving 13 bases unmatched. The data derive from a study of cytomegalovirus exposure and HLA in healthy donors. Study information: Of all 400 or so donors who were genotyped, roughly 83% belonged to the Caucasian-associated ancestry cluster.

General study findings and limits: Later, an analysis found that common viral pathogens appeared to be linked with several of the most significant clusters.

Both 60 Vbeta primers and 13 Jbeta primers went into the PCR. Some clones are missing from TCRdb's copy, which holds only in-frame ones; the method was immunoSEQ multiplex PCR. This table holds about 160,000 clones, approximately 70% found once. The chain couples TRBV18 to TRBJ1-1; TRBD1 matches 7 bases. Source material: PBMCs. The sequence was collected from a man aged 40-49 years in good health and CMV-seropositive. CDR3 DNA: TGTGCCAGCTCGCCGCAATCACAGGGGTCGGCTGAAGCTTTCTTT. Its protein is CASSPQSQGSAEAFF.